This TCR beta chain was observed in a study of cytomegalovirus exposure and HLA in healthy donors. This clone was seen a handful of times. The antigen is not known. 13 Jbeta primers and 60 Vbeta primers were used for the PCR. Sequenced by immunoSEQ multiplex PCR; TCRdb stores in-frame clones only, minus some. The sample includes almost 200,000 clones, roughly 77% of them seen just once. Whole-study results and caveats: Presence/absence comparisons presumed near-even sequencing depth among donors.

The CDR3 extends over 13 amino acids. From germline, CDR1 is LNHDA and CDR2 SQIVND (reference sequence). J gave up 6 bases and V 1 base, and 2 bases lay outside the gene matches. The chain has TRBV19 and TRBJ1-1; 7 bases match TRBD1. Source material: PBMCs. The receptor comes from a male donor in good health and CMV-seropositive. The CDR3 region has the DNA TGTGCCAGTAGTATAGTTACAGGGGCTGAAGCTTTCTTT. Protein: CASSIVTGAEAFF.